This T cell receptor beta chain derives from a study of cytomegalovirus exposure and HLA in healthy donors. In regard to this clone: What it recognizes is unknown.

Only in-frame clones appear in the TCRdb table, and some are missing; sequencing was by immunoSEQ multiplex PCR. The sample holds about 150,000 clones, 86% seen once. The donors were part of the 120-subject validation cohort, which stood apart from the roughly 700-subject first cohort. Regarding the study as a whole: Cytomegalovirus-associated TCR beta chains were listed, numbering more than 150. Cytomegalovirus status was reportedly diagnosed by the classifier with high sensitivity and specificity.

Trimming removed 3 bases from V and 4 bases from J, with 17 bases in between. The CDR3 contains 16 residues. CDR1 is LGHNA and CDR2 is YSLEER in the germline V gene. The origin of this receptor is a human donor in good health. V usage is TRBV4-3 and J usage is TRBJ2-3, with TRBD2 as a possible D gene (5 bases). Sequencing input: PBMCs. CDR3: CASSQASGTRSDTQYF. For the CDR3, the DNA is TGCGCCAGCAGCCAGGCTTCGGGTACTAGGTCAGATACGCAGTATTTT.